Presented here are 9 T cell receptor beta chains from one specimen sequenced in a study of T-cell memory formation after mild COVID-19. MiXCR was run by TCRdb on the 5' RACE reads, yielding one entry per CDR3 protein. The top ten hold roughly 5.3% of the sample, which has some 120,000 distinct CDR3 sequences, 17% seen once. The sequenced sample consisted of PBMCs or a T cell subset sorted from them (not recorded which). The receptors shown here come from a man aged 18 to 30 who had mild COVID-19 (a few samples of this study predate the infection). Cell type and time point are not known.

This clonotype was observed a handful of times. The rearrangement uses TRBV6-1 and TRBJ1-2; the D is unclear. CDR3 size: 13 residues. The germline V gene has CDR1 MNHNS and CDR2 SASEGT. Trimming left V 1 base short and J 6 bases short, with 9 bases between. CDR3 in amino acids: CASSEGGGNGYTF. CDR3 nucleotides: TGTGCCAGCAGTGAAGGGGGAGGGAATGGCTACACCTTC.

This clonotype was detected a few times. The chain recombines TRBV4-1 with TRBJ1-6; D gene ambiguous. Germline V gives CDR1 MGHRA, CDR2 YSYEKL. The CDR3 spans 15 residues. Trimming took off 1 base at V and 9 bases at J, with 13 bases between the two ends. The CDR3 bases are TGCGCCAGCAGCCAAGGCGAAAGGTTGGGTTCACCCCTCCACTTT. As protein: CASSQGERLGSPLHF.

The sample holds many counts of this clonotype. This chain links TRBV10-3 with TRBJ2-7, with D perhaps matching TRBD1 (6 bases). Germline V gene data show CDR1 as ENHRY and CDR2 as SYGVKD. Trimming stripped 5 bases from V and 4 bases from J, with 12 bases between. The CDR3 extends over 13 amino acids. The CDR3 loop reads CAISQQGSYEQYV. In nucleotides, the CDR3 is TGTGCCATCAGTCAACAGGGTTCTTACGAGCAGTACGTC.

This clonotype was counted between two and nine times. V usage is TRBV12-3 or TRBV12-4 and J usage is TRBJ1-2, with TRBD1 matching 12 bases. V gave up 5 bases and J gave up 8 bases; unmatched junction bases: 12. The CDR3 is 16 amino acids. The CDR3 sequence: CASSGSGTGGLRGYTF. For the CDR3, the DNA is TGTGCCAGCAGTGGATCCGGGACAGGGGGCCTTCGGGGCTACACCTTC.

The chain carries TRBV7-3 and TRBJ2-2; tentatively, D is TRBD2 (6 bases). The CDR3 spans 16 residues. V was cut by 3 bases and J by 1 base, with 12 bases left in between. Per the germline V gene, CDR1 is SGHTA and CDR2 is FQGTGA. CDR3 loop: CASSLRGAENTGELFF. In DNA, the CDR3 is TGTGCCAGCAGCTTGCGGGGTGCAGAGAACACCGGGGAGCTGTTTTTT.

The chain joins TRBV5-1 to TRBJ1-3, with a possible D match to TRBD1 (6 bases). Looked up from germline, CDR1 is SGHRS and CDR2 is YFSETQ. Trimming cost V 5 bases and J 2 bases, with 14 bases left between them. CDR3 size: 15 residues. CDR3 sequence: CASSATGKAGNTIYF. The CDR3 DNA sequence: TGCGCCAGCAGTGCTACAGGGAAAGCTGGAAACACCATATATTTT.

The V call is TRBV7-2, the J call TRBJ1-1, with D unresolved. V lost 1 base to trimming and J lost 11 bases, with 14 bases between them. The CDR3 covers 13 residues. The V gene's germline CDR1 is SGHTA and CDR2 FQGNSA. The CDR3 DNA sequence: TGTGCCAGCAGCTTAGGCTCGGCAGTGAAGGCTTTCTTT. Translated: CASSLGSAVKAFF.

This clonotype was found many times. The V gene is TRBV20-1, the J gene TRBJ2-1, with 8 bases lining up with TRBD2. The CDR3 length is 15 residues. Losses at the gene ends were 0 bases for V and 4 bases for J; bases not matched to a gene: 5. The germline CDR1 and CDR2 sequences are DFQATT and SNEGSKA (reference sequence). The CDR3 here is CSARDYSGGYNEQFF. Written as DNA, the CDR3 is TGCAGTGCTAGAGATTACAGCGGGGGTTACAATGAGCAGTTCTTC.

This rearrangement joins TRBV5-1 to TRBJ2-5; TRBD1 agrees at 9 bases. J gave up 7 bases and V 6 bases, and 7 bases lay outside the gene matches. CDR1 and CDR2 (germline): SGHRS, YFSETQ. There are 13 residues in the CDR3. CDR3 nucleotide sequence: TGCGCCAGCATGGTGGGACAGGGTAGGACCCAGTACTTC. Protein: CASMVGQGRTQYF.